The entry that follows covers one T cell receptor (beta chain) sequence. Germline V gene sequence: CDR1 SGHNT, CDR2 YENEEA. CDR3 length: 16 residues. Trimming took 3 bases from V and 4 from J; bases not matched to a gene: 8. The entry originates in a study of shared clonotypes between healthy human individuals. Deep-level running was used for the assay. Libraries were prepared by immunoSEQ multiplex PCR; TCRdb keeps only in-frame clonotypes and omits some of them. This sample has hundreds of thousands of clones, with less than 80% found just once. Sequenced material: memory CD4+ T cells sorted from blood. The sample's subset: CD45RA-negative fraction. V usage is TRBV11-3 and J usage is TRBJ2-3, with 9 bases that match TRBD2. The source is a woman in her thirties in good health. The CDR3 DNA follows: TGTGCCAGCAGCTTGGGTATAGCGGGAGACTCAGATACGCAGTATTTT. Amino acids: CASSLGIAGDSDTQYF.